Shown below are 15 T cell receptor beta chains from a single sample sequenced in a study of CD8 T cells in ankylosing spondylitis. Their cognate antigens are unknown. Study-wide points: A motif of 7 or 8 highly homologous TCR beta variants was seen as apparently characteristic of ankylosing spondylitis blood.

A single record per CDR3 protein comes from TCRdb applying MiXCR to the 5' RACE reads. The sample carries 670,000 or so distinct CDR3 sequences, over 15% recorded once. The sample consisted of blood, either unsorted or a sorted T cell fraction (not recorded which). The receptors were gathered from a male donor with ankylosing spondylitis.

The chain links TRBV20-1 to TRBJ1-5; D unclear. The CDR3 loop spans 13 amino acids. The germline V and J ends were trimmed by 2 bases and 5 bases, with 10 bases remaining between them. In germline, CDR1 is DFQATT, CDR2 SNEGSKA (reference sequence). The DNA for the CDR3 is TGCAGTGCTAGACCGTACAAGGATCAGCCCCAGCATTTT. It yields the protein CSARPYKDQPQHF.

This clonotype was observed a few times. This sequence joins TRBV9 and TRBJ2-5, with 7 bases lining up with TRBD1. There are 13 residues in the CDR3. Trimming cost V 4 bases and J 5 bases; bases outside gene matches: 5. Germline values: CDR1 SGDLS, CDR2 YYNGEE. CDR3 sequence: CASSTGQSETQYF. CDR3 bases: TGTGCCAGCAGCACGGGACAGTCGGAGACCCAGTACTTC.

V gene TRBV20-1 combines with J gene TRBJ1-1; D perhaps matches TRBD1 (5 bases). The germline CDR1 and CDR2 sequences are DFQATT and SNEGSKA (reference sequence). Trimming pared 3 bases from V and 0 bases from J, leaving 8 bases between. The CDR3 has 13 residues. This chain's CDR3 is CSARGLMNTEAFF. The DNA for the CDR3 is TGCAGTGCTAGGGGGCTGATGAACACTGAAGCTTTCTTT.

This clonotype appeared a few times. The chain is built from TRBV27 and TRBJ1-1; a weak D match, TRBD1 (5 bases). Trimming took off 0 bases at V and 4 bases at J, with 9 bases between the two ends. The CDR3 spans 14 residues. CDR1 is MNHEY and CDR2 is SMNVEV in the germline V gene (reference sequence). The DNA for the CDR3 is TGTGCCAGCAGTTTATCGCGGGGGGGCACTGAAGCTTTCTTT. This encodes CASSLSRGGTEAFF.

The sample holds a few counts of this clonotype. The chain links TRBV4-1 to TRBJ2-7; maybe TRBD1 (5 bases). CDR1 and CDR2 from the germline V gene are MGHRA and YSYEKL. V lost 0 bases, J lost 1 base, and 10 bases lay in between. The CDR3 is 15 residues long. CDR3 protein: CASSQEYRTSYEQYF. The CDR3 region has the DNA TGCGCCAGCAGCCAAGAATACAGGACGTCCTACGAGCAGTACTTC.

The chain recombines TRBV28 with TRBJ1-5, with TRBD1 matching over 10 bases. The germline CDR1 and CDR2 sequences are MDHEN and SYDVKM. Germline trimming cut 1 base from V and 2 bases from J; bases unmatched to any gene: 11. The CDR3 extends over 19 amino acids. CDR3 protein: CASSLSGQGGRIRNQPQHF. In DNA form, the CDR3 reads TGTGCCAGCAGTTTATCCGGACAGGGGGGCAGGATTCGCAATCAGCCCCAGCATTTT. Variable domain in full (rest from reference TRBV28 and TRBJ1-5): DVKVTQSSRYLVKRTGEKVFLECVQDMDHENMFWYRQDPGLGLRLIYFSYDVKMKEKGDIPEGYSVSREKKERFSLILESASTNQTSMYLCASSLSGQGGRIRNQPQHFGDGTRLSIL.

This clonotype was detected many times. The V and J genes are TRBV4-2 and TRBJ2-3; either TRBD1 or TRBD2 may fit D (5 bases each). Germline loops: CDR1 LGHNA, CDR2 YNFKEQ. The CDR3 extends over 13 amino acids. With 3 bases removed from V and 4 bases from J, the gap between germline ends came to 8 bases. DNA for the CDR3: TGTGCCAGCAGCCAGGGACGCGCAGATACGCAGTATTTT. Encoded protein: CASSQGRADTQYF.

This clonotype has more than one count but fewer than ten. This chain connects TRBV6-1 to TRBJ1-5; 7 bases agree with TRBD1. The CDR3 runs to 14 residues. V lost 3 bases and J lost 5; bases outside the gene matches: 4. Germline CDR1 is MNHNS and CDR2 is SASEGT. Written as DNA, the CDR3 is TGTGCCAGCAGTGACAGGGGGGGGGATCAGCCCCAGCATTTT. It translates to CASSDRGGDQPQHF.

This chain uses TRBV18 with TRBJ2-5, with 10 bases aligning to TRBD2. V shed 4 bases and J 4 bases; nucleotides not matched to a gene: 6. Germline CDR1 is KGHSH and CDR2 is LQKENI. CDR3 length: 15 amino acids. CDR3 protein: CASSRASGSGETQYF. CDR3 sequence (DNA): TGTGCCAGCTCACGGGCTAGCGGGAGTGGAGAGACCCAGTACTTC.

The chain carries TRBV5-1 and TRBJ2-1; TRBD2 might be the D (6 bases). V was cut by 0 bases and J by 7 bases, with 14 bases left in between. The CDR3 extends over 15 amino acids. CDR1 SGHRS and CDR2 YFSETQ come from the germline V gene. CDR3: CASSLDGSPGNEQFF. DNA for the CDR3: TGCGCCAGCAGCTTGGACGGGAGTCCCGGGAATGAGCAGTTCTTC.

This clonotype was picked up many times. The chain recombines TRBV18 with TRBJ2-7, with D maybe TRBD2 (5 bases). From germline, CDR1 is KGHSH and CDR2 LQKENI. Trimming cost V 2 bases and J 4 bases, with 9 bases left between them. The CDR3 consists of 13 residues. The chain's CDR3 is CASSPRGSYEQYF. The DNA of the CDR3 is TGTGCCAGCTCACCAAGAGGGTCGTACGAGCAGTACTTC.

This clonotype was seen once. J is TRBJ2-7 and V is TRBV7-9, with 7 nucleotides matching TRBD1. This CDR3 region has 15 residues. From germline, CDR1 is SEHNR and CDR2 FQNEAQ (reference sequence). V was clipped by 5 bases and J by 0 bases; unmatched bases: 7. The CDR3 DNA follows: TGTGCCAGCAGCCTGGGACAGACCGGCTCCTACGAGCAGTACTTC. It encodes CASSLGQTGSYEQYF.

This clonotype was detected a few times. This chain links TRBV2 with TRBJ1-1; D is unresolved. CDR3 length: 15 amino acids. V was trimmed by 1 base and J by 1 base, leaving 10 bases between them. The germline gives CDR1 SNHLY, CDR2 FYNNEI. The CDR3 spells CASSEGVGANTEAFF. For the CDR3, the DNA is TGTGCCAGCAGTGAAGGCGTCGGAGCGAACACTGAAGCTTTCTTT.

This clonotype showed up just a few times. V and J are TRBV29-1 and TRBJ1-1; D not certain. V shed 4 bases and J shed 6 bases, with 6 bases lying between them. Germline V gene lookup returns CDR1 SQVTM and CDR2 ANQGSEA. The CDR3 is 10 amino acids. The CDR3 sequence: CSVAAAEAFF. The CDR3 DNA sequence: TGCAGCGTTGCGGCAGCTGAAGCTTTCTTT.

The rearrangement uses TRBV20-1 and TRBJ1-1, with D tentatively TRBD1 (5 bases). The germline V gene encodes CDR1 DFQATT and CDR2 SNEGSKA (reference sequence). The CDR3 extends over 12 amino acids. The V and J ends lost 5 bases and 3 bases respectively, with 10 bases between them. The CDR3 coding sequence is TGCAGTGCTCATGGGGGGGACACTGAAGCTTTCTTT. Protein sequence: CSAHGGDTEAFF.